The next 6 T cell receptor beta chains were all read from a single sample in a study of OX40 agonist ivuxolimab in advanced cancers. Clones were read by immunoSEQ multiplex PCR, and TCRdb kept only the in-frame ones, dropping some. Of 25,000 to 35,000 clones listed, 65% to 90% are singletons. The sequencing used CD4+ or CD8+ T cells sorted from blood, collected in a trial of the OX40 agonist ivuxolimab. The receptors originated from an adult with an advanced solid tumor such as melanoma, head and neck, liver or kidney cancer.

The chain is built from TRBV11-2 and TRBJ1-1, with D tentatively TRBD1 (5 bases). CDR1 and CDR2 (germline): SGHAT, FQNNGV. Deletions cut 0 bases from V and 0 bases from J, with 11 bases between. The CDR3 is 16 amino acids. The CDR3 sequence is CASSLDYAGLNTEAFF. The DNA for the CDR3 is TGTGCCAGCAGCTTAGATTATGCAGGGCTGAACACTGAAGCTTTCTTT.

The gene calls are TRBV9 and TRBJ2-1; no clear D gene. Germline CDR1 and CDR2: SGDLS and YYNGEE. This CDR3 contains 14 residues. The ends were cut back, 4 bases at V and 3 bases at J, with 11 bases in the middle. The CDR3 sequence: CASSPLGGYNEQFF. CDR3 coding DNA: TGTGCCAGCAGCCCTCTAGGCGGCTACAATGAGCAGTTCTTC.

This chain links TRBV6-1 with TRBJ1-2; D is unclear. With 2 bases removed from V and 4 bases from J, the gap between germline ends came to 5 bases. The germline gives CDR1 MNHNS, CDR2 SASEGT. This CDR3 region has 12 residues. The CDR3 region has the DNA TGTGCCAGCAGTGAACAGAGCTATGGCTACACCTTC. Protein sequence: CASSEQSYGYTF.

This chain uses TRBV14 with TRBJ2-1, with a tentative D call TRBD2 (5 bases). The CDR3 is made up of 13 amino acids. Germline V lookup: CDR1 SGHDN, CDR2 FVKESK. V lost 6 bases and J lost 12, with 18 bases in between. DNA of the CDR3: TGTGCCAGCAGTCCGGGGATCTATATAGGGCAGTTCTTC. Its translation is CASSPGIYIGQFF.

V usage is TRBV6-5 and J usage is TRBJ1-2; 10 nucleotides agree with TRBD1. The CDR3 sequence is 15 residues long. V lost 5 bases to trimming and J lost 6 bases; unmatched junction nucleotides: 9. Germline assignment: CDR1 MNHEY and CDR2 SVGAGI. CDR3 region: CASSLDRGHVHGYTF. CDR3 in DNA: TGTGCCAGCAGTCTTGACAGGGGGCATGTTCATGGCTACACCTTC.

This clone appeared once. V is TRBV5-5 and J is TRBJ1-5, with D unresolved. Trimming took off 4 bases at V and 0 bases at J, with 11 bases between the two ends. Germline V gene data show CDR1 as SGHKS and CDR2 as YYEKEE (reference sequence). The CDR3 length is 15 residues. The chain's CDR3 is CASSAWALSNQPQHF. CDR3 coding DNA: TGTGCCAGCAGCGCGTGGGCCCTTAGCAATCAGCCCCAGCATTTT.